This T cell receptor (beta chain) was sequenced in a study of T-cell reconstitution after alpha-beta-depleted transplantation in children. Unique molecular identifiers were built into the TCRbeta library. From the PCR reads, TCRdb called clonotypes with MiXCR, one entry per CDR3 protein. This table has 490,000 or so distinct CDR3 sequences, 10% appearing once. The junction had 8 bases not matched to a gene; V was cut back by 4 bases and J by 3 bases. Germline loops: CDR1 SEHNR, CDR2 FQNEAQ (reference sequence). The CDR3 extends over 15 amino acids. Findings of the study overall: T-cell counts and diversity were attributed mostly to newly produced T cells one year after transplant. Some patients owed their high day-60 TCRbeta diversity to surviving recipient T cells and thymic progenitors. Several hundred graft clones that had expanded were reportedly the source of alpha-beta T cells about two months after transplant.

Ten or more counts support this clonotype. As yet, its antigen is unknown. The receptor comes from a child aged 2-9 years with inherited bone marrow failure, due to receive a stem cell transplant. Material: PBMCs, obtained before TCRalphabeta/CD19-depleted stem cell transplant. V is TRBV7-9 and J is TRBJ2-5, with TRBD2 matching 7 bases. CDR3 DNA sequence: TGTGCCAGCAGCTCCCCCCAAGCGGGGAAAGAGACCCAGTACTTC. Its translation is CASSSPQAGKETQYF.